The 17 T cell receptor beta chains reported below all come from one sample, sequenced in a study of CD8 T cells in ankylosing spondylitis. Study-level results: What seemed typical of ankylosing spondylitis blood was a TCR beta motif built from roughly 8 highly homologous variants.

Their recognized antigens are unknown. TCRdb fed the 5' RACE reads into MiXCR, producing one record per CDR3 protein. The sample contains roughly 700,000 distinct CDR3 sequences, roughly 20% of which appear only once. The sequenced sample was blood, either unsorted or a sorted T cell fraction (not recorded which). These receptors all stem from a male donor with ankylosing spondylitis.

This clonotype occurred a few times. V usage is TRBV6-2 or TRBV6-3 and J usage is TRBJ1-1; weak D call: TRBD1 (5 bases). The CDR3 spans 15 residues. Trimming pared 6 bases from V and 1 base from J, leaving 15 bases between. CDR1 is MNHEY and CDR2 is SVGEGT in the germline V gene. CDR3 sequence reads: CASRYHQGANTEAFF. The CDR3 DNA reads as TGTGCCAGCAGATACCATCAGGGCGCGAACACTGAAGCTTTCTTT.

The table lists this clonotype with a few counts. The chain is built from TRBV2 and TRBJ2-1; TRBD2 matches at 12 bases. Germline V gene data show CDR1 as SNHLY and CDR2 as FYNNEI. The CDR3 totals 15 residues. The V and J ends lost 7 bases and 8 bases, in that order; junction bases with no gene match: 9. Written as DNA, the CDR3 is TGTGCCAGCAAAGTTTTCCTAGCGGGAGGGGATGAGCAGTTCTTC. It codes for CASKVFLAGGDEQFF.

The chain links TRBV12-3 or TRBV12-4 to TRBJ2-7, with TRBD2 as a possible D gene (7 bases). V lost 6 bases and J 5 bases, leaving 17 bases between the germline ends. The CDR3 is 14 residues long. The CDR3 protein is CASSPRGGRNEQYF. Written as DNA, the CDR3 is TGTGCCAGCAGCCCAAGGGGGGGTAGGAACGAGCAGTACTTC.

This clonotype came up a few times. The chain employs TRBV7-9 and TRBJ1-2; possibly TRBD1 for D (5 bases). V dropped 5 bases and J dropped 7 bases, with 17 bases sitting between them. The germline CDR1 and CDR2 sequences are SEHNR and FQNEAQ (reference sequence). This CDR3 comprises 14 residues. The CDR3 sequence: CASSQRGGASGYTF. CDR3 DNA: TGTGCCAGCAGCCAAAGAGGCGGGGCCTCTGGCTACACCTTC.

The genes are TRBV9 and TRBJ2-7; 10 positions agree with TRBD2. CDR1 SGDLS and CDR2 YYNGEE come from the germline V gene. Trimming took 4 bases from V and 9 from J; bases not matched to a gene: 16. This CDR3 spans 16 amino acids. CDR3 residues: CASSQGGLAGEYGQYF. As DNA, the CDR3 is TGTGCCAGCAGCCAAGGTGGGCTAGCGGGAGAATATGGGCAGTACTTC.

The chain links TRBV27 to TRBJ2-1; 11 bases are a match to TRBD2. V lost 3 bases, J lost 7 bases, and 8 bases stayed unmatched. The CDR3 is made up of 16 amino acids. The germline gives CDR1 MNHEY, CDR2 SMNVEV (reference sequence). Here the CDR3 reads CASSLDTSGRVNEQFF. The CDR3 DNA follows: TGTGCCAGCAGTTTGGACACTAGCGGGAGAGTAAATGAGCAGTTCTTC.

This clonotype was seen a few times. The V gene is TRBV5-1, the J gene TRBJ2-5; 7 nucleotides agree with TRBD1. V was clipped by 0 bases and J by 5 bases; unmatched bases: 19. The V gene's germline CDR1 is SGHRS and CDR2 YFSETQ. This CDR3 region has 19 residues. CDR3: CASSLDRLRQGLEFETQYF. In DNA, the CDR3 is TGCGCCAGCAGCTTGGATAGACTGAGACAGGGTCTTGAGTTCGAGACCCAGTACTTC.

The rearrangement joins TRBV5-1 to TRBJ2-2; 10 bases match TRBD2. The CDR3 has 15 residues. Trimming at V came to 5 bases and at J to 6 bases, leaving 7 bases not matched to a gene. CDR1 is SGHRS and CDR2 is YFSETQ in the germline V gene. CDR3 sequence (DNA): TGCGCCAGCAGACTAGCGGGGAAAATTCCCGGGGAGCTGTTTTTT. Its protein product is CASRLAGKIPGELFF.

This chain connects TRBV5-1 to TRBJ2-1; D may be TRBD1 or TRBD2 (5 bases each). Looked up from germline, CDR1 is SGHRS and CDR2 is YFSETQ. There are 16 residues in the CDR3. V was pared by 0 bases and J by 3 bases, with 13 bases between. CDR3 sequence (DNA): TGCGCCAGCAGCTTGGGGGGGAGTCTCTACTACAATGAGCAGTTCTTC. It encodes CASSLGGSLYYNEQFF.

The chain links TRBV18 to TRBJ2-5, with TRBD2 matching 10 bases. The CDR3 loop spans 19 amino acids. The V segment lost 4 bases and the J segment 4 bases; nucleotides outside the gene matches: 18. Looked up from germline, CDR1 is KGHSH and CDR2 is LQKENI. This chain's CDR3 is CASSQRPGLANFVLETQYF. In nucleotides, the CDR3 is TGTGCCAGCTCACAACGACCGGGACTAGCGAATTTCGTTTTAGAGACCCAGTACTTC. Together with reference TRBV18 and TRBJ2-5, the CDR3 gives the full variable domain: NAGVMQNPRHLVRRRGQEARLRCSPMKGHSHVYWYRQLPEEGLKFMVYLQKENIIDESGMPKERFSAEFPKEGPSILRIQQVVRGDSAAYFCASSQRPGLANFVLETQYFGPGTRLLVL.

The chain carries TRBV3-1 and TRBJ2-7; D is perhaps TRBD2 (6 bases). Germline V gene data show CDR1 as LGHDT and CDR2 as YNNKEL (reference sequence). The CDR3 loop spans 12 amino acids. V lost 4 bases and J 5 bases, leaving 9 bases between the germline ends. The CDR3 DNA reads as TGTGCCAGCAGCCGGAGGGAGGACGAGCAGTACTTC. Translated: CASSRREDEQYF.

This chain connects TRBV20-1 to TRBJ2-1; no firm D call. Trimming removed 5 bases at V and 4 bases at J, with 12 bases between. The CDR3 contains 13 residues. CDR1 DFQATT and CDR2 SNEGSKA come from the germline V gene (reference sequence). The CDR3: CSAEEKVYNEQFF. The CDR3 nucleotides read TGCAGTGCTGAGGAGAAGGTATACAATGAGCAGTTCTTC.

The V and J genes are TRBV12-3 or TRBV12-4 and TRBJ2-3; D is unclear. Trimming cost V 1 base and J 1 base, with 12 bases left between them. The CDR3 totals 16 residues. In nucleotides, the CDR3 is TGTGCCAGCAGTTTAGGGCCGACATCGGGCACAGATACGCAGTATTTT. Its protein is CASSLGPTSGTDTQYF.

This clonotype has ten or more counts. The CDR3 loop reads CASSSTGAKNIQYF. The CDR3 DNA reads as TGTGCCAGCAGCTCGACAGGGGCCAAAAACATTCAGTACTTC. V is TRBV12-3 or TRBV12-4 and J is TRBJ2-4, with 7 bases fitting TRBD1. The CDR3 runs 14 residues. V dropped 6 bases and J dropped 1; count of bases not matched to a gene: 3.

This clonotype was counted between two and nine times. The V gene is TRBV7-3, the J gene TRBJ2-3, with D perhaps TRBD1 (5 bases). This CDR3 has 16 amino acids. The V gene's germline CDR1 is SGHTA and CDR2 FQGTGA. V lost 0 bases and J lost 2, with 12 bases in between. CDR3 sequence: CASSLTSAGYTDTQYF. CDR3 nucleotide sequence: TGTGCCAGCAGCTTAACAAGCGCAGGGTACACAGATACGCAGTATTTT.

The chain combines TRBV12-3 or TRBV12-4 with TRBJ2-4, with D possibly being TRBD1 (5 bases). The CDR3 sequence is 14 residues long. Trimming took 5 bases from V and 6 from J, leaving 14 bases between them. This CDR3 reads CASSPIGAGNIQYF. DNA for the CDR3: TGTGCCAGCAGTCCCATAGGGGCCGGAAACATTCAGTACTTC.

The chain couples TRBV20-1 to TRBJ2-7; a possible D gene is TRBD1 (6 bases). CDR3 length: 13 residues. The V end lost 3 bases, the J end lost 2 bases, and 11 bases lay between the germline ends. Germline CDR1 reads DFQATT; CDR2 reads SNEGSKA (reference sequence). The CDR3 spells CSASRQDTYEQYF. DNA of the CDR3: TGCAGTGCTAGTAGACAGGACACCTACGAGCAGTACTTC.